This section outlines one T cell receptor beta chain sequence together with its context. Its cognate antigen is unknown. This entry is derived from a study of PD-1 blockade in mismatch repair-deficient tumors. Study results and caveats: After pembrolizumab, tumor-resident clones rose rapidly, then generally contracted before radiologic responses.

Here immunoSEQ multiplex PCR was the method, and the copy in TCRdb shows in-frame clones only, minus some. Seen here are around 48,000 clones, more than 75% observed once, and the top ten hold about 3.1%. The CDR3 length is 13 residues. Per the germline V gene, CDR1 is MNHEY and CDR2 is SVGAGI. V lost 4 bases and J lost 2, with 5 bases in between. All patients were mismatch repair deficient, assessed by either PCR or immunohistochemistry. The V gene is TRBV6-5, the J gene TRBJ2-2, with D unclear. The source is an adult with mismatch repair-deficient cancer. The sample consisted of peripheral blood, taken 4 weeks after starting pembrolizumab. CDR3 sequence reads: CASSWKNTGELFF. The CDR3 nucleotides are TGTGCCAGCAGTTGGAAAAACACCGGGGAGCTGTTTTTT.